This record concerns one T cell receptor (beta chain) sequence. Its antigen remains unknown. The CDR3 is 16 amino acids. V lost 7 bases and J lost 2, with 20 bases in between. Germline CDR1 MNHNS, CDR2 SASEGT. The data belong to a study of blood T cells in healthy people across ages. Study-wide results and caveats: Investigators treated diversity estimates from one million T cells as underestimates. Diversity of TCR beta correlated strongly with naive T cell percentage.

Primers used in a second PCR of roughly 7 to 12 cycles were a sample-barcoded 5' primer and a J-beta primer mix. All cDNA molecules were each tagged by a template-switch adaptor with 12 random nucleotides. The yield of each sample was at least 2.5 million CDR3-containing paired-end reads. MiXCR was run by TCRdb on the 5' RACE reads, yielding one entry per CDR3 protein. The table lists 700,000 to 850,000 distinct CDR3 sequences, about 55% of them singletons, with under 50% in the top ten. Source material: blood. This clonotype originated in a man aged 80 or over in good health. V and J are TRBV6-1 and TRBJ1-2; possibly TRBD1 for D (5 bases). The CDR3 here is CASTGNQAAGNYGYTF. The CDR3 DNA reads as TGTGCCAGCACCGGCAACCAAGCCGCAGGGAACTATGGCTACACCTTC.